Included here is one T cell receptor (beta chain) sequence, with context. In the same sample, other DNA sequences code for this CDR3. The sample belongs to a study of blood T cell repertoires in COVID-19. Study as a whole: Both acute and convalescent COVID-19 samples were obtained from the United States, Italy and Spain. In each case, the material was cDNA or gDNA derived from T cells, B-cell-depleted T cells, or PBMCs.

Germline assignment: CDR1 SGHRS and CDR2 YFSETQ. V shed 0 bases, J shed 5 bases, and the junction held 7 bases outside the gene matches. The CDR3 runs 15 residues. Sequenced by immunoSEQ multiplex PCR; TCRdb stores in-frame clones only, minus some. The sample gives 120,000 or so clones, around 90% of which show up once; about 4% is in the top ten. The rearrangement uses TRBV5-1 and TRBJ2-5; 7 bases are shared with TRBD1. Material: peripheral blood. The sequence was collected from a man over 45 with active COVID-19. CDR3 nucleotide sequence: TGCGCCAGCAGCTTGGGGAACAGGGGCGGTGAGACCCAGTACTTC. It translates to CASSLGNRGGETQYF.